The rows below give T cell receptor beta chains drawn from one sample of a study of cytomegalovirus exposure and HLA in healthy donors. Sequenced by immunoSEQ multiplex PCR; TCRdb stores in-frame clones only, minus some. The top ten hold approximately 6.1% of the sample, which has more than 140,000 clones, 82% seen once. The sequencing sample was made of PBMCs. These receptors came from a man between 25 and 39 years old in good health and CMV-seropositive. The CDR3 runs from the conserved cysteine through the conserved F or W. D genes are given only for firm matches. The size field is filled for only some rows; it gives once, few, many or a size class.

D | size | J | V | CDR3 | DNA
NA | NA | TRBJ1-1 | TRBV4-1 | CASSQDGGMRGALWSPEAFF | TGCGCCAGCAGCCAAGATGGGGGGATGCGGGGGGCGCTGTGGTCCCCTGAAGCTTTCTTT
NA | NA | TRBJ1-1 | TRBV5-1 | CASSLVGVGTEAFF | TGCGCCAGCAGCTTGGTAGGGGTGGGCACTGAAGCTTTCTTT
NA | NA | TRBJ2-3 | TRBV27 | CASSLQQGRTDTQYF | TGTGCCAGCAGTTTACAACAGGGACGCACAGATACGCAGTATTTT
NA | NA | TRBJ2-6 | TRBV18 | CASSSDTSGANVLTF | TGTGCCAGCTCATCGGACACCTCTGGGGCCAACGTCCTGACTTTC
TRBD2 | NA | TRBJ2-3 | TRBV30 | CAWSGFESRGNTDTQYF | TGTGCCTGGAGTGGTTTTGAGTCGCGGGGGAACACAGATACGCAGTATTTT
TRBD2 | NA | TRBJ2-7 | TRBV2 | CASSESAGGHREQYF | TGTGCCAGCAGTGAATCGGCGGGAGGGCATCGCGAGCAGTACTTC
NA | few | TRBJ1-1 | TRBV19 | CATKFRRGDTEAFF | TGTGCCACCAAATTCCGCAGGGGAGACACTGAAGCTTTCTTT
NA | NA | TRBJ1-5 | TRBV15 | CATSRGGGTVPPQHF | TGTGCCACCAGCAGAGGGGGAGGAACAGTCCCTCCCCAGCATTTT
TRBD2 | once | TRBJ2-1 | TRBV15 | CATSGWTSGGNNEQFF | TGTGCCACCAGCGGTTGGACTAGCGGGGGGAACAATGAGCAGTTCTTC
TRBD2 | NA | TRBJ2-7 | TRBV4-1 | CASSQGGASGAYEQYF | TGCGCCAGCAGCCAAGGTGGGGCTAGCGGGGCCTACGAGCAGTACTTC
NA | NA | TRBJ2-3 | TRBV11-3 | CASSLDGGAADTQYF | TGTGCCAGCAGCTTAGATGGGGGGGCGGCAGATACGCAGTATTTT
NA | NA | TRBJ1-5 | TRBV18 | CASSPRAASGYSNQPQHF | TGTGCCAGCTCACCAAGGGCGGCATCGGGGTATAGCAATCAGCCCCAGCATTTT
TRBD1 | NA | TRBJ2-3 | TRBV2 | CASSGPGQGIDTQYF | TGTGCCAGCAGTGGTCCGGGACAGGGAATAGATACGCAGTATTTT
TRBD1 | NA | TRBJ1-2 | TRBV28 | CASIEQGGGYGYTF | TGTGCCAGCATCGAACAGGGGGGAGGCTATGGCTACACCTTC
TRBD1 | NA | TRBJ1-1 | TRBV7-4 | CASSWDRTMNTEAFF | TGTGCCAGCAGCTGGGACAGGACCATGAACACTGAAGCTTTCTTT
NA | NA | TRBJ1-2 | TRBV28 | CASSLWSWGGARPYGYTF | TGTGCCAGCAGTTTATGGTCATGGGGGGGCGCTAGACCCTATGGCTACACCTTC
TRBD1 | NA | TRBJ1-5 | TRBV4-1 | CASSLLQGRNQPQHF | TGCGCCAGCAGCCTTCTACAGGGGCGAAATCAGCCCCAGCATTTT
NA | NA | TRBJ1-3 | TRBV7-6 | CASSLTAQEVLSGNTIYF | TGTGCCAGCAGCTTAACGGCTCAGGAGGTTCTCTCTGGAAACACCATATATTTT
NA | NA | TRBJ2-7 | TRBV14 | CASSQEFGTFRSEQYF | TGTGCCAGCAGCCAAGAGTTCGGTACCTTTAGGAGTGAGCAGTACTTC
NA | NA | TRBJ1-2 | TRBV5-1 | CASSLEKGVFGYTF | TGCGCCAGCAGCTTGGAAAAGGGGGTGTTTGGCTACACCTTC
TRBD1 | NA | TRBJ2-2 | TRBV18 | CASSPFYGTGARNRDGELFF | TGTGCCAGCTCACCATTTTACGGAACAGGGGCCCGAAATAGAGATGGGGAGCTGTTTTTT
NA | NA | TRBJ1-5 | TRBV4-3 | CASSQGQSTVGQPQHF | TGCGCCAGCAGCCAAGGTCAATCGACAGTAGGTCAGCCCCAGCATTTT
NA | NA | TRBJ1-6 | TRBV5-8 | CASSFALDSASPLHF | TGTGCCAGCAGCTTCGCCCTTGACAGCGCCTCACCCCTCCACTTT
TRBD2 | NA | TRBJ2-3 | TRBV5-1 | CASSHLAALSSTDTQYF | TGCGCCAGCAGCCACCTAGCGGCCCTCTCTAGCACAGATACGCAGTATTTT
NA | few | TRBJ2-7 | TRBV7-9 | CASSLAAGHHSYEQYF | TGTGCCAGCAGCTTAGCGGCGGGGCACCACTCCTACGAGCAGTACTTC
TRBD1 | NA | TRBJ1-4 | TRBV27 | CASSNPGTGNEKLFF | TGTGCCAGCAGTAATCCCGGGACAGGGAATGAAAAACTGTTTTTT
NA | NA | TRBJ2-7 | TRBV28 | CASSFWGSSTPEPQYF | TGTGCCAGCAGTTTTTGGGGCAGTTCAACGCCAGAGCCGCAGTACTTC
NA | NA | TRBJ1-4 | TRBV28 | CASSHRQTVNEKLFF | TGTGCCAGCTCGCATCGACAGACCGTAAATGAAAAACTGTTTTTT
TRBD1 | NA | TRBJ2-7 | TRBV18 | CASSQGQGKVYEQYF | TGTGCCAGCTCACAGGGACAGGGTAAGGTCTACGAGCAGTACTTC
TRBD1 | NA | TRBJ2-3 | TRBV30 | CAWGQGLLTDTQYF | TGTGCCTGGGGACAGGGGCTCCTCACAGATACGCAGTATTTT
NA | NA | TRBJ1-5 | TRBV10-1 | CASSEDGLGPQHF | TGCGCCAGCAGTGAGGATGGGTTGGGCCCCCAGCATTTT
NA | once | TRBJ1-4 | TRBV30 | CAWSVQWQSSEKLFF | TGTGCCTGGAGTGTACAATGGCAGTCCTCGGAAAAACTGTTTTTT
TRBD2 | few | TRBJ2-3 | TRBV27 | CASSLSAGERTDTQYF | TGTGCCAGCAGTTTATCGGCGGGAGAGCGCACAGATACGCAGTATTTT
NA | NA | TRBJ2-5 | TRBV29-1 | CSVDGGFGETQYF | TGCAGCGTTGATGGAGGGTTTGGCGAGACCCAGTACTTC
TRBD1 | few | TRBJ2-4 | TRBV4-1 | CASSLPTGGRAKNIQYF | TGCGCCAGCAGCCTTCCGACAGGGGGTAGGGCCAAAAACATTCAGTACTTC
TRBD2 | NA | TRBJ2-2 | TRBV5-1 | CASSLEAGSVTGELFF | TGCGCCAGCAGCTTGGAAGCGGGATCGGTCACCGGGGAGCTGTTTTTT
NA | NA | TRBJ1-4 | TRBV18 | CASSRLASLEYEKLFF | TGTGCCAGCTCGCGGTTGGCGTCCCTGGAGTATGAAAAACTGTTTTTT
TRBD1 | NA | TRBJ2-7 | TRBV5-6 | CASNSRRTGDYEQYF | TGTGCCAGCAACAGTAGGAGGACAGGGGACTACGAGCAGTACTTC
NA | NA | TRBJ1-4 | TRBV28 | CASSLGSHNEKLFF | TGTGCCAGCAGTCTCGGGAGCCATAATGAAAAACTGTTTTTT
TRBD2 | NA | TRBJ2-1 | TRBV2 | CASSDSGKYNEQFF | TGTGCCAGCAGTGATAGCGGGAAGTACAATGAGCAGTTCTTC
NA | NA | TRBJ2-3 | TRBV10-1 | CASSESGRADTQYF | TGCGCCAGCAGTGAGTCTGGCCGGGCAGATACGCAGTATTTT
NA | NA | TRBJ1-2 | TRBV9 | CASSETGNYGYTF | TGTGCCAGCAGCGAGACCGGGAACTATGGCTACACCTTC
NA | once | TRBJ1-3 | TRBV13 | CASSLRQAGNTIYF | TGTGCCAGCAGCTTAAGACAGGCTGGAAACACCATATATTTT
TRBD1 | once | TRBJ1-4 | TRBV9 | CASSPGQGDEKLFF | TGTGCCAGCAGCCCGGGACAGGGGGATGAAAAACTGTTTTTT
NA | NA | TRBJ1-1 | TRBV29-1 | CSTLGGSEAFF | TGCAGCACCCTAGGAGGGTCTGAAGCTTTCTTT
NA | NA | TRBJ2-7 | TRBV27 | CASSLIGDEQYF | TGTGCCAGCAGTTTAATAGGGGACGAGCAGTACTTC
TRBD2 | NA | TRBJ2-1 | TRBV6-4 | CASRGGFGDNEQFF | TGTGCCAGCAGGGGGGGGTTTGGGGACAATGAGCAGTTCTTC
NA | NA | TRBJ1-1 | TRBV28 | CASSPRNTEAFF | TGTGCCAGCAGCCCCAGGAACACTGAAGCTTTCTTT
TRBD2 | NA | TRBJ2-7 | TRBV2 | CASSSSSGRAHEQYF | TGTGCCAGCAGTTCGTCTAGCGGGAGGGCCCACGAGCAGTACTTC
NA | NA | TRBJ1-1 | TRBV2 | CASSTGLIF | TGTGCCAGCAGTACGGGACTGATTTTT
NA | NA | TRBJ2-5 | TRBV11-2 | CASSFSGETQYF | TGTGCCAGCAGCTTCAGTGGAGAGACCCAGTACTTC
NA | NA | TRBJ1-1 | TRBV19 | CASSIPGTLLNTEAFF | TGTGCCAGTAGTATTCCAGGGACTTTATTGAACACTGAAGCTTTCTTT
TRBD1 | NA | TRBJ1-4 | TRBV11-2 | CASSLGGGKPTNEKLFF | TGTGCCAGCAGCTTAGGAGGGGGCAAGCCAACTAATGAAAAACTGTTTTTT